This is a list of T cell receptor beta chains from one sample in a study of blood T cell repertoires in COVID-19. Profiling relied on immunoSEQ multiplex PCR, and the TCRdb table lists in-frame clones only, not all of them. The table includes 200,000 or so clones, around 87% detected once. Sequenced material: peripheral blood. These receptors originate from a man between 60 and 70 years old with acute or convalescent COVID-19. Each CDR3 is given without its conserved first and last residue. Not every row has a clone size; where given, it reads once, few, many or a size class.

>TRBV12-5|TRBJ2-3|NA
ASGPPHTDMQY
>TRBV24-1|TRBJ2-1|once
ATSESGLAGNNEQF
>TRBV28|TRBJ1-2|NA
ASSPDRGYGYT
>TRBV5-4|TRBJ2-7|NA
ASSEGTRGGPSYEQY
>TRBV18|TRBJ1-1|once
ASSPTTGNTEAF
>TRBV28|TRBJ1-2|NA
ASSFLGDGYT
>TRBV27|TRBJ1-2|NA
ASSLAGDYGYT
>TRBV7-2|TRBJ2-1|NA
ASSLAGSGSYNEQF
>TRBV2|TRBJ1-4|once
ASSEEKIKNGELF
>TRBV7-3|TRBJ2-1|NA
ASSPSGGMNEQF
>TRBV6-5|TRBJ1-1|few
ASSYSPVNTEAF
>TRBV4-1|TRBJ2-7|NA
ASSQDKEGAGGSRWEQY
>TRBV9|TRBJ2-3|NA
ASSVATGGTDTQY
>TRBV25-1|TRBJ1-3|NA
ASSEYRTGPSGNTIY
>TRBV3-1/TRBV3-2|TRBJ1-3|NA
ASSQTGGGGNTIY
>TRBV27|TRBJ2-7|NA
ASALQGTRSYEQY
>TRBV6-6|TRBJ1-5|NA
ASSYFGQGALRPQH
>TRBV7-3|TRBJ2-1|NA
ASSSKAGHSGRNEQF
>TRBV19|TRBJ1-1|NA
ASRIQGGTEAF
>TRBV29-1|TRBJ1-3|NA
SAQGAGSGNTIY
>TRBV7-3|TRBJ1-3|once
ASSPAGTAQSTIY
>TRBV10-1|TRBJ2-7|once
ASRDSGAPSYEQY
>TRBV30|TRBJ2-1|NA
AWNRQGRNEQF
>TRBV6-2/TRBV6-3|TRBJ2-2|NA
ASSAALPNTGELF
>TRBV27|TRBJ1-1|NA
ASRRTGSFNTEAF
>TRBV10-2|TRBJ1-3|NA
ASSESTGGRSGNTIY
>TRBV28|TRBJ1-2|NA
ASRPDILYGYT
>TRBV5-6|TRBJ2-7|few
ASSLLSYEQY
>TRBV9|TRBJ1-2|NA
ASSVDTGNYGYT
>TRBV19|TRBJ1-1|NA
ASSMRNTEAF
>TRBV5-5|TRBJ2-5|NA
ASSSRVGGRQETQY
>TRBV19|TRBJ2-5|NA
ASSISGTATETQY
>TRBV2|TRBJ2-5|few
ASSRTGAGETQY
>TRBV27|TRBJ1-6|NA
ASGSRDRVYWYNSPLH
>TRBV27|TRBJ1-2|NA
ASSPLTGFGYT
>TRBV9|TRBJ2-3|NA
ASSVVGQGTDTQY
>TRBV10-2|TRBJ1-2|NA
ASSIRTGGYT
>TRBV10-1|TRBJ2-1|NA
ASSLYNEQF
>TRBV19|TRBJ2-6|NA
ASSTGQSSGANVLT
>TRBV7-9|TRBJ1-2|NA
ASSSRDKGGYT
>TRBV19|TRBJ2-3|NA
ASSIGYSGVVGDTQY
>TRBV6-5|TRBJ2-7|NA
ASLRAGSSKEQY
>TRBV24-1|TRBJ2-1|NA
ATSGTSGGALDEQF
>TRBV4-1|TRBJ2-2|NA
ASSQDRVAGELF
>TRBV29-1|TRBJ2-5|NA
SVGRGRVNHQY
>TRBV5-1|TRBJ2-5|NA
ANKRGGQETQY
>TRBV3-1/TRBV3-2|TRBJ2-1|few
ASSPDGLVRQF
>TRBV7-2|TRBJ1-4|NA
ASSSRTGEKLF
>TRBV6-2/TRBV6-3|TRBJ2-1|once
ASSLSGGSENEQF
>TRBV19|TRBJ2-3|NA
ASDGRASTDTQY